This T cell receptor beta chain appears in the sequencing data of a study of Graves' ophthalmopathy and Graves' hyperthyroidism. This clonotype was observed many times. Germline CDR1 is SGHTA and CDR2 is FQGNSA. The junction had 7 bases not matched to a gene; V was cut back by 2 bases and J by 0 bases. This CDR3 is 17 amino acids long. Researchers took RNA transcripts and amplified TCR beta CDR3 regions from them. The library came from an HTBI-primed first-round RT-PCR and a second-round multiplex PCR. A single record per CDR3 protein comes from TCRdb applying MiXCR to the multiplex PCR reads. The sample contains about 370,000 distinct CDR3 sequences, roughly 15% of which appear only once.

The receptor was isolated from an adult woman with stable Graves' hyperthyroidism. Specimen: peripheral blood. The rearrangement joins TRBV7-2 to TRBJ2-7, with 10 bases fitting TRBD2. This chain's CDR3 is CASSLLAGAPSSYEQYF. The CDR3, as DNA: TGTGCCAGCAGCTTACTAGCGGGAGCCCCCAGCTCCTACGAGCAGTACTTC.